This T cell receptor beta chain was captured by sequencing in a study of T-cell reconstitution after alpha-beta-depleted transplantation in children. CDR3 size: 16 residues. Trimming removed 1 base from V and 0 bases from J, with 14 bases in between. Per germline, CDR1 SGHRS and CDR2 YFSETQ. Unique molecular identifiers were incorporated into the prepared TCRbeta library. Each CDR3 protein gets one entry after TCRdb re-called the PCR reads with MiXCR. This repertoire shows about 460,000 distinct CDR3 sequences, about an eighth found once; its top ten account for 13% to 15%. The source material was PBMCs, mostly from graft donor cells, sampled 180 days after TCRalphabeta/CD19-depleted stem cell transplant. The source of this sequence is a female patient aged 2-15 years who had a stem cell transplant for aplastic anemia, so the T cells may come from the graft donor. The chain recombines TRBV5-1 with TRBJ2-7; the D gene could be TRBD1 or TRBD2 (6 bases each). CDR3 nucleotides: TGCGCCAGCAGCTTGTTAGGGGGGTCCGGCTCCTACGAGCAGTACTTC. As protein: CASSLLGGSGSYEQYF.